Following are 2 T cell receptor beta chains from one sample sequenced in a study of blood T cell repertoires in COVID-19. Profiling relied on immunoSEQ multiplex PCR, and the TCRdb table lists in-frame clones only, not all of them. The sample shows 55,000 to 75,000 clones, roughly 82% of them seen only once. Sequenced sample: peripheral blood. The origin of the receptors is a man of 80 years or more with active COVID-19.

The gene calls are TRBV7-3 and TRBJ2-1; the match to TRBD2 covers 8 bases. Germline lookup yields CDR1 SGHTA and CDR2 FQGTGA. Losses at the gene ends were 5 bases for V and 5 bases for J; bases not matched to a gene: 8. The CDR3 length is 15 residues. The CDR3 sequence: CASSLDGGAHNEQFF. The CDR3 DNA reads TGTGCCAGCAGCCTGGACGGGGGGGCCCACAATGAGCAGTTCTTC.

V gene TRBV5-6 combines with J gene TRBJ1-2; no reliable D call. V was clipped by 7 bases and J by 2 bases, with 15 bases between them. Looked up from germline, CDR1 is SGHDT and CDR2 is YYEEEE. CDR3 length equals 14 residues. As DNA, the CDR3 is TGTGCCAGCGGTTGGGGAGTAGCCAACTATGGCTACACCTTC. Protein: CASGWGVANYGYTF.